This TCR beta chain was recovered during a study of blood T cells in healthy people across ages (dated by TCRdb to 2015 to 2017). Regarding the study in general: In model experiments, template switching captured roughly one uniquely barcoded TCR beta cDNA molecule for every two T cells. To avoid experimental bias, donors of different ages were spread randomly across the sequencing lanes. The donors were divided into four age groups: young (average approximately 16 years), middle-aged (approximately 39), aged (approximately 62) and long-lived (around 87). Using the same blood draw, the study looked at two additional independent replicas of 1 million unique cDNA reads for two donors, one aged 18 to 30 and the other aged 80 or older. To track age-related changes in TCR beta repertoire diversity, the study relied on deep sequencing normalized with unique cDNA molecular identifiers. Study-wide findings and limitations: Compared with the aged group, the long-lived group had more naive CD4+ T cells, fewer expanded clones and increased TCR diversity, a pattern suggesting age selection. Because donor CMV infection status was unknown, age-related changes in expanded clonotypes were potentially confounded. A strong correlation was found between observed TCR beta diversity and the percentage of naive T cells measured by flow cytometry. As age increased, observed TCR beta diversity per million T cells dropped in a roughly linear way, and a significant reduction was already evident by age about 40. Bulk unsorted PBMC profiling prevented conclusive comparison of naive and antigen-experienced compartments. Estimates of total diversity based on one million sequenced T cells were regarded as lower bounds and as underestimates.

Systemically healthy Caucasian individuals from Russia, 39 in total and aged roughly 6 to 100 years, were included as donors. Each donor gave 8 to 10 milliliters of peripheral blood, drawn into EDTA-treated Vacutainer tubes. Ficoll-Paque density-gradient centrifugation was used to isolate PBMCs, with at least 7 million per sample. Total RNA was extracted from PBMCs with Trizol reagent, with at least 6 micrograms obtained per sample. Naive CD45RAhigh/CD27high T cell percentages were measured by flow cytometry on a PBMC aliquot from every donor. This clonotype has more than one count but fewer than ten. Which antigen it targets is not known. It has no much larger one-base neighbor in the sample; base qualities were not kept. The CDR3, cysteine through phenylalanine, is 14 amino acids long. The only DNA kept is the CDR3, 42 bases in frame from the first base. The germline V gene supplies CDR1 MDHEN and CDR2 SYDVKM. V sheds 2 bases and J sheds 4 bases, leaving 11 bases between their ends.

The protocol used for the library was 5' RACE. Sequencing took place on an Illumina HiSeq 2500. The second PCR ran for roughly 7 to 11 cycles and used a J-beta primer mix along with a sample-barcoded 5' primer. A unique molecular identifier was introduced onto each TCR beta cDNA molecule by a template-switch 5' adaptor carrying 12 random nucleotides. At least 2.5 million CDR3-containing paired-end reads were obtained from each sample. First-strand cDNA was synthesized from all RNA with the Mint cDNA synthesis kit, primed by a TRBC-specific oligonucleotide. Following uracil-DNA glycosylase treatment, all cDNA underwent a first 18-cycle PCR with the universal primers M1SS and BC2_uni_R. The study's own analysis went as follows. Normalization of each sample was performed by random selection of 1 million high-quality reads, each carrying a distinct molecular identifier. Reads with shared molecular identifiers were discarded instead of being binned into consensus sequences. CDR3 identification, clonotype clustering and error correction used MiTCR with a Q25 quality threshold and the strictest error-elimination algorithm. A nonparametric unseen species model with Euler transformation was used to estimate lower-bound total TCR beta diversity. Using fastp trimming at Q25 and MiXCR clonotype assembly, TCRdb reanalyzed the public sequencing data and kept in-frame beta chains. Each entry is one CDR3 protein sequence, shown with its most common DNA and genes. What appears here as the V and J calls and clone size reflects TCRdb's work, not the paper's. A total of about 1.1 million distinct CDR3 sequences appear in this sample, 30% to 40% of them only once. About 12% of the sample is held by the ten biggest clonotypes.

The sample comprised blood. The sequence derives from a man aged 18-30 years in good health. This sequence uses TRBV28 and TRBJ1-2, with the D gene too uncertain to name. The encoded CDR3 is CASSLGRSSYGYTF. In nucleotide form, the sequence is TGTGCCAGCAGTTTAGGGCGCAGCAGCTATGGCTACACCTTC.